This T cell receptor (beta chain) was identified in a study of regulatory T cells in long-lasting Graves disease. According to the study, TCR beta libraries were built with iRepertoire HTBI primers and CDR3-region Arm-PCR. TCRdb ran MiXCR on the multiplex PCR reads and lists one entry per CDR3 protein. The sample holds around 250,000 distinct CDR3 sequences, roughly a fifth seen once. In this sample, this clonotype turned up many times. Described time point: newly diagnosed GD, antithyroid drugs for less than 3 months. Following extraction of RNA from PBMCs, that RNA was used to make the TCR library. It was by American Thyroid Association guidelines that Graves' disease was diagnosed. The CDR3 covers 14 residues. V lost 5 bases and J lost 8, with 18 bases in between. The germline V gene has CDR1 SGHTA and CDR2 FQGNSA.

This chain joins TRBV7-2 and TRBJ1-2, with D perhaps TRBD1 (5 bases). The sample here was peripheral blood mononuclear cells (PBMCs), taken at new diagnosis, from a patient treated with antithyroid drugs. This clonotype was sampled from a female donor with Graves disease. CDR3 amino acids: CASSPGGAVGGYTF. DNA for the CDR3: TGTGCCAGCAGCCCGGGGGGTGCCGTTGGGGGCTACACCTTC. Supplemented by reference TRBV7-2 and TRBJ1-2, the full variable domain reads GAGVSQSPSNKVTEKGKDVELRCDPISGHTALYWYRQSLGQGLEFLIYFQGNSAPDKSGLPSDRFSAERTGGSVSTLTIQRTQQEDSAVYLCASSPGGAVGGYTFGSGTRLTVV.